The 27 T cell receptor beta chains below were found in one sample sequenced in a study of blood T cell repertoires in COVID-19. Assay used: immunoSEQ multiplex PCR; TCRdb lists only in-frame clones, some missing. Of some 230,000 clones in the sample, approximately 83% were seen once. The sample was PBMCs or T cells enriched from blood (not recorded which). These receptors all come from a middle-aged woman with acute COVID-19.

The chain has TRBV29-1 and TRBJ1-2; TRBD1 is a possible D gene (6 bases). Germline CDR1 reads SQVTM; CDR2 reads ANQGSEA. The CDR3 length is 14 residues. V dropped 0 bases and J dropped 3 bases, with 11 bases sitting between them. CDR3 protein: CSVEDGRGDYGYTF. In DNA, the CDR3 is TGCAGCGTTGAAGATGGGAGGGGGGACTATGGCTACACCTTC. The whole variable domain, remainder taken from reference TRBV29-1 and TRBJ1-2, is SAVISQKPSRDICQRGTSLTIQCQVDSQVTMMFWYRQQPGQSLTLIATANQGSEATYESGFVIDKFPISRPNLTFSTLTVSNMSPEDSSIYLCSVEDGRGDYGYTFGSGTRLTVV.

J is TRBJ2-7 and V is TRBV27; D remains ambiguous. The germline V gene encodes CDR1 MNHEY and CDR2 SMNVEV (reference sequence). The V and J ends lost 2 bases and 1 base respectively, with 6 bases between them. The CDR3 totals 13 residues. The CDR3 loop reads CASSLGLSYEQYF. CDR3 sequence (DNA): TGTGCCAGCAGTTTAGGCTTATCCTACGAGCAGTACTTC.

The chain has TRBV27 and TRBJ2-7; 9 bases agree with TRBD2. The J segment lost 4 bases and the V segment lost 7 bases, leaving 8 bases of the junction unmatched. This CDR3 region has 14 residues. Germline CDR1 MNHEY, CDR2 SMNVEV (reference sequence). DNA of the CDR3: TGTGCCAGCAAAGCAAGCGGGAGGTTTTACGAGCAGTACTTC. Amino acid sequence: CASKASGRFYEQYF.

J is TRBJ1-1 and V is TRBV11-2; perhaps TRBD1 as D (5 bases). The CDR3 loop spans 14 amino acids. Germline V gives CDR1 SGHAT, CDR2 FQNNGV. V was trimmed by 3 bases and J by 3 bases, leaving 11 bases between them. The CDR3 loop is CASSFGGFDTEAFF. The CDR3, as DNA: TGTGCCAGCAGCTTTGGGGGGTTCGACACTGAAGCTTTCTTT.

The chain carries TRBV6-6 and TRBJ1-1; D is uncertain. Germline-derived CDR1 and CDR2 are MNHNY and SVGAGI (reference sequence). The CDR3 is made up of 14 amino acids. V dropped 10 bases and J dropped 3 bases, with 18 bases sitting between them. CDR3 loop: CATRPIILDTEAFF. The CDR3 DNA reads as TGTGCCACCCGCCCTATAATCTTAGACACTGAAGCTTTCTTT.

This clone was observed a single time. The CDR3 DNA reads as TGTGCCAGCAGCGACCACCAGGTCGCCGGGGAGCTGTTTTTT. This sequence encodes CASSDHQVAGELFF. V and J are TRBV7-7 and TRBJ2-2, with unresolved D. The CDR3 sequence is 14 residues long. The germline CDR1 and CDR2 sequences are SSHAT and FNYEAQ (reference sequence). V dropped 5 bases and J dropped 6 bases, with 13 bases sitting between them.

A note on this clone: Mismatch with germline at one junction end may stem from a read error. CDR3: CSVEGIAGTEAFF. Here the CDR3 DNA reads TGCAGCGTGGAAGGGATTGCGGGGACTGAAGCTTTCTTT. V and J are TRBV29-1 and TRBJ1-1; no clear D gene. This CDR3 is built from 13 residues. Germline V gives CDR1 SQVTM, CDR2 ANQGSEA.

This clone was counted a single time. The chain uses TRBV2 and TRBJ2-1, with D tentatively TRBD2 (5 bases). V was pared by 7 bases and J by 6 bases, with 19 bases between. Germline CDR1 SNHLY, CDR2 FYNNEI. This CDR3 has 15 residues. The DNA for the CDR3 is TGTGCCAGCAAGGTAGGCGTCGGGGATTTCAATGAGCAGTTCTTC. Translating it yields CASKVGVGDFNEQFF.

The chain is built from TRBV12-3 or TRBV12-4 and TRBJ1-5; maybe TRBD1 (5 bases). Trimming took 9 bases from V and 6 from J, leaving 15 bases between them. The CDR3 contains 13 residues. The CDR3 region is CASSDGGGQPQHF. CDR3 sequence (DNA): TGTGCCAGTTCTGACGGGGGAGGTCAGCCCCAGCATTTT.

The V call is TRBV4-1, the J call TRBJ1-2, with 10 bases lining up with TRBD1. There are 15 residues in the CDR3. J lost 4 bases, V lost 0 bases, and 2 bases had no gene match. Germline CDR1 and CDR2: MGHRA and YSYEKL. For the CDR3, the DNA is TGCGCCAGCAGCCAAGAGGACAGGGGGGGCTATGGCTACACCTTC. This sequence encodes CASSQEDRGGYGYTF.

This clone has ten or more counts. The chain couples TRBV6-4 to TRBJ2-3, with D perhaps TRBD1 (7 bases). The germline V gene encodes CDR1 MRHNA and CDR2 SNTAGT. This CDR3 comprises 15 residues. Deletions cut 6 bases from V and 1 base from J, with 14 bases between. CDR3 DNA: TGTGCCAGCAGCCCCGCCAGGGGGGGCACAGATACGCAGTATTTT. This gives the protein CASSPARGGTDTQYF.

This clone was seen repeatedly, ten times or more. The V and J genes are TRBV27 and TRBJ1-3, with 7 bases that match TRBD1. V shed 0 bases, J shed 4 bases, and the junction held 6 bases outside the gene matches. Germline V gene sequence: CDR1 MNHEY, CDR2 SMNVEV (reference sequence). This CDR3 contains 16 residues. DNA for the CDR3: TGTGCCAGCAGTTTATCGTTGGGGACAGAAGGAAACACCATATATTTT. It codes for CASSLSLGTEGNTIYF.

This clone occurred many times. This chain links TRBV1 with TRBJ2-7; the table's D call, TRBD2, has no DNA check behind it. TRBV1 is annotated as a pseudogene. CDR3 length equals 13 residues. The CDR3, as DNA: TGCACCAGCAGCCAAGCTACGAGGCCTAGCGGGAGTGTC. This gives the protein CTSSQATRPSGSV.

The DNA of the CDR3 is TGTGCCAGCAGTCAAGGACAGGGGGCGGTTCAGCCCCAGCATTTT. This translates into CASSQGQGAVQPQHF. V and J are TRBV7-9 and TRBJ1-5; 11 positions match TRBD1. V shed 6 bases, J shed 6 bases, and the junction held 7 bases outside the gene matches. The CDR3 has 15 residues. CDR1 and CDR2 from the germline V gene are SEHNR and FQNEAQ (reference sequence).

The genes are TRBV28 and TRBJ1-3; D gene uncertain. CDR1 is MDHEN and CDR2 is SYDVKM in the germline V gene. Deletions cut 5 bases from V and 0 bases from J, with 11 bases between. The CDR3 sequence is 15 residues long. CDR3 sequence reads: CASSPDTYSGNTIYF. The DNA of the CDR3 is TGTGCCAGCAGTCCCGACACGTACTCTGGAAACACCATATATTTT.

The rearrangement joins TRBV27 to TRBJ2-1; TRBD2 agrees at 13 bases. V was clipped by 10 bases and J by 5 bases; unmatched bases: 2. The CDR3 sequence is 13 residues long. The germline V gene encodes CDR1 MNHEY and CDR2 SMNVEV (reference sequence). The CDR3, as DNA: TGTGCCATCGGGACTAGCGGGGACAATGAGCAGTTCTTC. It encodes CAIGTSGDNEQFF.

The V and J genes are TRBV7-2 and TRBJ2-5; D is unclear. CDR3 length: 14 amino acids. The germline gives CDR1 SGHTA, CDR2 FQGNSA. V lost 5 bases and J lost 1, with 11 bases in between. DNA for the CDR3: TGTGCCAGCAGCCCCCCGGGTATCCAAGAGACCCAGTACTTC. Translating gives CASSPPGIQETQYF.

The chain links TRBV9 to TRBJ1-6, with D unresolved. Per germline, CDR1 SGDLS and CDR2 YYNGEE. The ends were cut back, 0 bases at V and 9 bases at J, with 19 bases in the middle. The CDR3 runs 17 residues. CDR3 sequence reads: CASSVAGRAGEGSPLHF. The CDR3 nucleotides read TGTGCCAGCAGCGTAGCCGGTCGGGCGGGAGAGGGTTCACCCCTCCACTTT.

The chain carries TRBV14 and TRBJ2-5; 13 nucleotides match TRBD2. Germline CDR1 and CDR2: SGHDN and FVKESK. The ends lost 2 bases at V and 3 bases at J; junction bases unmatched: 6. This CDR3 has 17 residues. The CDR3 reads CASSQSRGLAGKETQYF. The CDR3 nucleotides are TGTGCCAGCAGCCAAAGTAGGGGACTAGCGGGAAAAGAGACCCAGTACTTC. The full variable domain, rest sourced from reference TRBV14 and TRBJ2-5, is EAGVTQFPSHSVIEKGQTVTLRCDPISGHDNLYWYRRVMGKEIKFLLHFVKESKQDESGMPNNRFLAERTGGTYSTLKVQPAELEDSGVYFCASSQSRGLAGKETQYFGPGTRLLVL.

The chain carries TRBV10-2 and TRBJ1-1; 7 nucleotides match TRBD1. J lost 0 bases, V lost 4 bases, and 5 bases had no gene match. Germline loops: CDR1 WSHSY, CDR2 SAAADI. This CDR3 comprises 15 residues. The CDR3 DNA sequence: TGCGCCAGCAGTGGGGACAGACGGATGAACACTGAAGCTTTCTTT. Translating it yields CASSGDRRMNTEAFF.

V gene TRBV7-2 combines with J gene TRBJ1-5; 7 bases fit TRBD1. CDR1 is SGHTA, CDR2 FQGNSA, per germline. V trimming: 1 base; J trimming: 6 bases; junction bases outside the gene matches: 6. The CDR3 is 15 residues long. The CDR3 nucleotides are TGTGCCAGCAGCTTAGGGTCAGGGGGATTTCAGCCCCAGCATTTT. It is translated as CASSLGSGGFQPQHF.

In this sample, this clone turned up once. The chain couples TRBV28 to TRBJ2-1; no clear D gene. This CDR3 region has 11 residues. V lost 2 bases to trimming and J lost 7 bases, with 3 bases between them. The germline CDR1 and CDR2 sequences are MDHEN and SYDVKM. The DNA of the CDR3 is TGTGCCAGCAGTTTAGCGAATGAGCAGTTCTTC. Translation gives CASSLANEQFF.

The CDR3: CASSFAGGGNQPQHF. CDR3 nucleotides: TGTGCCAGCAGCTTCGCAGGGGGCGGCAATCAGCCCCAGCATTTT. The genes are TRBV7-9 and TRBJ1-5; the match to TRBD1 covers 8 bases. The CDR3 totals 15 residues. Germline trimming cut 3 bases from V and 2 bases from J; bases unmatched to any gene: 3. Germline V CDR1 and CDR2: SEHNR, FQNEAQ (reference sequence).

J is TRBJ1-5 and V is TRBV28, with 8 bases identical to TRBD1. The CDR3 spans 15 residues. V lost 6 bases, J lost 2 bases, and 6 bases stayed unmatched. Germline loops: CDR1 MDHEN, CDR2 SYDVKM. The CDR3 region has the DNA TGTGCCAGCAGACCCGACAGGGGTGGCAATCAGCCCCAGCATTTT. As protein: CASRPDRGGNQPQHF.

The chain links TRBV6-5 to TRBJ1-5; possible D gene TRBD1, 5 bases. The germline V and J ends were trimmed by 8 bases and 0 bases, with 14 bases remaining between them. This CDR3 contains 15 residues. Germline V gene sequence: CDR1 MNHEY, CDR2 SVGAGI. The chain's CDR3 is CASSSRGYSNQPQHF. The CDR3 DNA reads TGTGCCAGCTCTAGTCGGGGGTATAGCAATCAGCCCCAGCATTTT.

V gene TRBV24-1 combines with J gene TRBJ2-2; 9 nucleotides line up with TRBD1. The V segment lost 7 bases and the J segment 6 bases; nucleotides outside the gene matches: 5. Looked up from germline, CDR1 is KGHDR and CDR2 is SFDVKD. This CDR3 is built from 14 residues. In DNA form, the CDR3 reads TGTGCCACCAGGGGACAGGGTCGACCCGGGGAGCTGTTTTTT. Residues: CATRGQGRPGELFF.

This chain links TRBV28 with TRBJ2-5, with a possible D match to TRBD1 (6 bases). The germline V gene encodes CDR1 MDHEN and CDR2 SYDVKM. Trimming left V 7 bases short and J 4 bases short, with 13 bases between. There are 13 residues in the CDR3. The CDR3 DNA is TGTGCCAGCATTGATGGGGGCGGAGAGACCCAGTACTTC. Translation gives CASIDGGGETQYF.